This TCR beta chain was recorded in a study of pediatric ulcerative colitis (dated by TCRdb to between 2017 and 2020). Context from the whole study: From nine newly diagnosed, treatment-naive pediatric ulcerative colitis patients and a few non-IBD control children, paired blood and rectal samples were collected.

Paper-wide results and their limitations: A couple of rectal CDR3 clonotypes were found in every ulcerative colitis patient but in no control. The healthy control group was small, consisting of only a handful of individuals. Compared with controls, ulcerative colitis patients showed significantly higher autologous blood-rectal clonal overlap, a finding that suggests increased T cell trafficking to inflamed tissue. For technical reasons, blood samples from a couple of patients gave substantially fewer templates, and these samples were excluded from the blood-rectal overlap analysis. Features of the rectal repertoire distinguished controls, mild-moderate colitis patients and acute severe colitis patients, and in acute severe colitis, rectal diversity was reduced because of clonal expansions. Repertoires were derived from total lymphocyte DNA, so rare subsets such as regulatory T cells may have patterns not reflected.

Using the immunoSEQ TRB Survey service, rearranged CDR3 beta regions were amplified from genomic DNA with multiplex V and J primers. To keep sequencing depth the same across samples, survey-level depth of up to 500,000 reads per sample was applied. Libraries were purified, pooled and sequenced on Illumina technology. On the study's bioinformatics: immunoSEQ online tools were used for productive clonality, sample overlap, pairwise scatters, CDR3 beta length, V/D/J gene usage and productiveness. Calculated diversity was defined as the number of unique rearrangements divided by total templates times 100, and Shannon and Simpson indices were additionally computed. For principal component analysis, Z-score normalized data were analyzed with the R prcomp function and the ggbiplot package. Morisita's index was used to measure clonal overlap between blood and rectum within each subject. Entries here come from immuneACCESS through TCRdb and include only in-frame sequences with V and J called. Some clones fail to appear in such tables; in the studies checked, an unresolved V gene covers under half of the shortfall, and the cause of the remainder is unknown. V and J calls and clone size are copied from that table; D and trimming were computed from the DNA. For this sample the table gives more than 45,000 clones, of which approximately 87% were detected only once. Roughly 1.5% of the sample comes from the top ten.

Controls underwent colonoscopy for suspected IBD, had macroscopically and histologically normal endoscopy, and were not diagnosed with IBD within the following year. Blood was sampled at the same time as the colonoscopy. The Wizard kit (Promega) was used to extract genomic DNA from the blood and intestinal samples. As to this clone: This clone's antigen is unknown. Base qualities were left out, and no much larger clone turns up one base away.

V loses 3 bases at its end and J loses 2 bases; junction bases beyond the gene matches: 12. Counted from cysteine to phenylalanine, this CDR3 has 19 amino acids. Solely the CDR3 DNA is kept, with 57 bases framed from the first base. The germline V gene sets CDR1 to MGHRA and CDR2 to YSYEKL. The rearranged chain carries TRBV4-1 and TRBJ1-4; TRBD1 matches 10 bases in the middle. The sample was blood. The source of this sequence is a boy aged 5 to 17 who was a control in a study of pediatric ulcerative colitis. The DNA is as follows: TGCGCCAGCAGCCACCGGACAGGGGGAGTCGCATTCACTAATGAAAAACTGTTTTTT. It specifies CASSHRTGGVAFTNEKLFF.